This T cell receptor (beta chain) was identified in a study of cytomegalovirus exposure and HLA in healthy donors. Study results and limitations: Listed as cytomegalovirus-associated were 170 or so TCR beta chains. Reported findings show TCR beta sequences accurately forecast HLA-A and HLA-B alleles in most subjects. Only CMV serostatus was available as immune exposure information.

J gave up 9 bases and V 1 base, and 7 bases lay outside the gene matches. In germline, CDR1 is LGHNA, CDR2 YSLEER. This CDR3 has 14 amino acids. Donors consisted of healthy bone marrow donors. This clone was observed a handful of times. The antigen is unknown. PCR primers comprised 60 Vbeta and 13 Jbeta primers. Measured with immunoSEQ multiplex PCR; TCRdb has only the in-frame clones, and not every one. The profile shows about 130,000 clones, more than 75% of them singletons. Sequences were obtained from PBMCs. The chain uses TRBV4-3 and TRBJ2-3, with 7 bases fitting TRBD2. This receptor was obtained from a woman in her forties or fifties in good health and CMV-seropositive. CDR3: CASSQVTEGGTQYF. CDR3 DNA: TGCGCCAGCAGCCAAGTCACCGAGGGAGGGACGCAGTATTTT.